Shown below are 10 T cell receptor beta chains from a single sample sequenced in a study of blood T cell repertoires in COVID-19. TCRdb's table, derived via immunoSEQ multiplex PCR, lists solely in-frame clones and lacks some. The table has about 270,000 clones, approximately 87% seen once. Source material: peripheral blood. Receptor source: a young woman with COVID-19, enrolled during active disease.

The chain is built from TRBV5-4 and TRBJ2-7, with 7 bases that match TRBD2. The germline CDR1 and CDR2 sequences are SGHNT and YYREEE (reference sequence). This CDR3 spans 14 amino acids. Unmatched junction bases numbered 9, after V lost 5 bases and J lost 4 bases. CDR3 in DNA: TGTGCCAGCAGGACGTGGGGGGGGTCTTACGAGCAGTACTTC. It yields the protein CASRTWGGSYEQYF. The full variable domain, completed using reference TRBV5-4 and TRBJ2-7, is ETGVTQSPTHLIKTRGQQVTLRCSSQSGHNTVSWYQQALGQGPQFIFQYYREEENGRGNFPPRFSGLQFPNYSSELNVNALELDDSALYLCASRTWGGSYEQYFGPGTRLTVT.

The rearrangement links TRBV4-1 to TRBJ2-2; 7 bases match TRBD2. The CDR3 sequence is 16 residues long. CDR1 MGHRA and CDR2 YSYEKL come from the germline V gene. Germline trimming cut 0 bases from V and 1 base from J; bases unmatched to any gene: 2. The DNA of the CDR3 is TGCGCCAGCAGCCAAGAGAAGCGGGGGAACACCGGGGAGCTGTTTTTT. Translating gives CASSQEKRGNTGELFF.

J is TRBJ1-5 and V is TRBV7-8, with 8 bases aligning to TRBD1. CDR3 length: 16 residues. Germline CDR1 SGHVS, CDR2 FQNEAQ. V lost 7 bases to trimming and J lost 4 bases; unmatched junction nucleotides: 12. CDR3 loop: CASTRMGQGANQPQHF. The CDR3 region has the DNA TGTGCCAGCACGCGCATGGGGCAGGGGGCAAATCAGCCCCAGCATTTT.

The V call is TRBV18, the J call TRBJ1-4, with D maybe TRBD1 (6 bases). CDR3 length equals 13 residues. Trimming removed 5 bases from V and 4 bases from J, with 8 bases in between. CDR1 is KGHSH, CDR2 LQKENI, per germline. In DNA form, the CDR3 reads TGTGCCAGCTCAACAGGGATTAATGAAAAACTGTTTTTT. Translated: CASSTGINEKLFF.

The chain combines TRBV3-1 (or the pseudogene TRBV3-2) with TRBJ2-1; 9 bases match TRBD2. The V gene's germline CDR1 is LGHDT and CDR2 YNNKEL (reference sequence). V was pared by 0 bases and J by 15 bases, with 9 bases of the junction left unmatched. The CDR3 is 14 residues long. As DNA, the CDR3 is TGTGCCAGCAGCCAAGAATCCCGAGCGGGGGGCCGGTTCTTC. It codes for CASSQESRAGGRFF.

This clone was counted only a few times. The chain combines TRBV10-1 with TRBJ2-2, with TRBD1 identical over 8 bases. V was pared by 5 bases and J by 6 bases, with 2 bases of the junction left unmatched. Germline loops: CDR1 WNHNN, CDR2 SYGVQD (reference sequence). CDR3 length: 13 amino acids. CDR3 DNA sequence: TGCGCCAGCAGTAGGACAGGGCCCGGGGAGCTGTTTTTT. Amino acids: CASSRTGPGELFF.

This clone appeared a single time. The chain employs TRBV6-1 and TRBJ1-2, with a weak D call TRBD1 (5 bases). The V end was cut by 3 bases, the J end by 5 bases, with 10 bases between. Germline CDR1 is MNHNS and CDR2 is SASEGT. The CDR3 length is 13 residues. The CDR3 reads CASSEGREYGYTF. DNA of the CDR3: TGTGCCAGCAGTGAGGGGCGCGAGTATGGCTACACCTTC.

The CDR3 is CASSHLPDSRFPYEQYF. CDR3 DNA: TGTGCCAGCAGTCACCTCCCAGACAGTAGATTTCCCTACGAGCAGTACTTC. The V gene is TRBV27, the J gene TRBJ2-7; maybe TRBD1 (5 bases). Trimming took off 5 bases at V and 2 bases at J, with 22 bases between the two ends. The germline CDR1 and CDR2 sequences are MNHEY and SMNVEV (reference sequence). This CDR3 is 17 amino acids long.

The rearrangement links TRBV30 to TRBJ2-7; TRBD1 matches at 10 bases. The CDR3 runs 14 residues. Losses at the gene ends were 2 bases for V and 3 bases for J; bases not matched to a gene: 4. Germline V lookup: CDR1 GTSNPN, CDR2 SVGIG (reference sequence). CDR3 sequence: CAWSIGTGDYEQYF. In nucleotides, the CDR3 is TGTGCCTGGAGTATCGGGACAGGGGACTACGAGCAGTACTTC.

This chain links TRBV7-8 with TRBJ1-1; D may be TRBD1 (5 bases). CDR1 SGHVS and CDR2 FQNEAQ come from the germline V gene. V was shortened by 1 base and J by 6 bases, with 15 bases between the two germline ends. CDR3 length: 15 amino acids. CDR3 sequence: CASSLGEEGVAEAFF. DNA of the CDR3: TGTGCCAGCAGCTTAGGCGAGGAAGGGGTGGCTGAAGCTTTCTTT.